Listed below are T cell receptor beta chains from one sample, sequenced in a study of blood T cell repertoires in COVID-19. Assay used: immunoSEQ multiplex PCR; TCRdb lists only in-frame clones, some missing. The table records fewer than 150,000 clones, about 90% of them present only once. Sample: peripheral blood. These receptors were collected from a woman of 80 years or more with acute or convalescent COVID-19. CDR3s include the opening cysteine and the closing phenylalanine or tryptophan. The D gene is left open where the match is weak. Not every row has a clone size; where given, it reads once, few, many or a size class.

cdr3_nt cdr3_aa v_call d_call clone_size j_call
TGCGCCAGCAGCCCCAGACAGGGTGTTTTGGAGACCCAGTACTTC CASSPRQGVLETQYF TRBV5-1 TRBD1 . TRBJ2-5
TGTGCCAGCGGCCGGGGGTTCTCCTACAATGAGCAGTTCTTC CASGRGFSYNEQFF TRBV9 . . TRBJ2-1
TGTGCCAGCAGTTTATTCCGGACACGCGACATGGTACATGGCTACACCTTC CASSLFRTRDMVHGYTF TRBV28 . . TRBJ1-2
TGTGCCAGCGGCCGGGGGGCAGGGTCCTACGAGCAGTACTTC CASGRGAGSYEQYF TRBV7-3 . . TRBJ2-7
TGTGCCAGCAGCTTAGTCGCAGGGGATTCCCAGCATTTT CASSLVAGDSQHF TRBV7-8 . . TRBJ1-5
TGTGCCAGCAGCAAGCAGGGCAATGAGCAGTTCTTC CASSKQGNEQFF TRBV5-4 . . TRBJ2-1
TGTGCCAGTACCGACAGCAGAGGCAGAGATAGCTCCTATAATTCACCCCTCCACTTT CASTDSRGRDSSYNSPLHF TRBV19 . few TRBJ1-6
TGTGCCAGCAGCGGAGGTCCGGGGGACTATGGCTACACCTTC CASSGGPGDYGYTF TRBV9 . . TRBJ1-2
TGCGCCAGCAGTCAAACAGGGGGCCCCTACAATGAGCAGTTCTTC CASSQTGGPYNEQFF TRBV5-1 TRBD1 . TRBJ2-1
TGCAGCGTCCAGACAGGGGGCGGACAGCCCCAGCATTTT CSVQTGGGQPQHF TRBV29-1 TRBD1 once TRBJ1-5
TGTGCCAGCTCACCACTTTCAACAGGGGTCGACACCGGGGAGCTGTTTTTT CASSPLSTGVDTGELFF TRBV18 TRBD1 . TRBJ2-2
TGTGCCAGTAGTATAGGACAGGGGGGGGCTGAAGCTTTCTTT CASSIGQGGAEAFF TRBV19 TRBD1 once TRBJ1-1
TGTGCCAGCAGTGCAACAGGGGGTAATTCACCCCTCCACTTT CASSATGGNSPLHF TRBV2 TRBD1 . TRBJ1-6
TGTGCCAGCAGCTTGCGGGACAGGGGGCCGGATTCACCCCTCCACTTT CASSLRDRGPDSPLHF TRBV5-5 TRBD1 . TRBJ1-6